The T cell receptor beta chain described here comes from a study of Graves' ophthalmopathy and Graves' hyperthyroidism. Broader study findings: With about 87% sensitivity and roughly 80% specificity, a 13-signature model separated ophthalmopathy from stable hyperthyroidism. The majority of expanded thyroid clonotypes above 0.001 frequency also occurred in blood.

The V gene's germline CDR1 is SQVTM and CDR2 ANQGSEA. The V end lost 1 base, the J end lost 3 bases, and 9 bases lay between the germline ends. This CDR3 comprises 13 residues. Amplified material comprised TCR beta CDR3 regions derived from RNA transcripts. Amplification began with first-round RT-PCR using HTBI primers, then second-round multiplex PCR was performed. TCRdb ran MiXCR on the multiplex PCR reads and lists one entry per CDR3 protein. The table shows 900,000 to 1,200,000 distinct CDR3 sequences, with roughly two fifths occurring only once. In this sample, this clonotype turned up many times. Its antigen is unidentified. Among the exclusions were patients with other autoimmune diseases, uncontrolled infections, pregnancy or lactation. Clinicians made diagnoses from clinical symptoms, serum thyroxine, TRAb, thyroid ultrasound and orbital computed tomography.

The specimen was peripheral blood or thyroid tissue (not recorded which). The sequence was obtained from an adult man with Graves' hyperthyroidism. This chain links TRBV29-1 with TRBJ1-1, with D possibly matching TRBD1 (5 bases). CDR3 region: CSVEGGGYTEAFF. The CDR3 DNA reads as TGCAGCGTTGAAGGGGGGGGGTACACTGAAGCTTTCTTT.